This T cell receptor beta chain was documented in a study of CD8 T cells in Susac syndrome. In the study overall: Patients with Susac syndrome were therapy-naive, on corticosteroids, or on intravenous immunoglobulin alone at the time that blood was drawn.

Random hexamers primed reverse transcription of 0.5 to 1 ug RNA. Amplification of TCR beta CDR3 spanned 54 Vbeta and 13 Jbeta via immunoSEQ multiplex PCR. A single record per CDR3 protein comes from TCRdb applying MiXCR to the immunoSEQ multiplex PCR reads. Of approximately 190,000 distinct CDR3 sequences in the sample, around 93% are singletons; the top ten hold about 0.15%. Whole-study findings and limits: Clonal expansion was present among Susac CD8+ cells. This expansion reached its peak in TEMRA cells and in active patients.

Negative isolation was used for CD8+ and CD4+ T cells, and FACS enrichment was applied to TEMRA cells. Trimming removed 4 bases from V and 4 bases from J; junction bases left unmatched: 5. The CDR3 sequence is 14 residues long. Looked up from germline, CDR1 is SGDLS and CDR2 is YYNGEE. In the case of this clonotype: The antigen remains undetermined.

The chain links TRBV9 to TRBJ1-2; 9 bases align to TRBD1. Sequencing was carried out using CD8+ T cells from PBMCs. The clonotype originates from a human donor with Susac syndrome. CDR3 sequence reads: CASSSGTGLYGYTF. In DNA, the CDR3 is TGTGCCAGCAGCAGTGGGACAGGGCTCTATGGCTACACCTTC.